This T cell receptor beta chain was captured by sequencing in a study of blood T cell repertoires in COVID-19. Turning to the study itself: There were acute and convalescent COVID-19 samples, and they came from the United States, Italy and Spain. PBMCs, B-cell-depleted T cells, or T cells were the source of the cDNA or gDNA that made up the material.

A few counts support this clone. Per the study methods: Reference gene primer amplification yielded estimated nucleated cell counts. TCRdb's table, derived via immunoSEQ multiplex PCR, lists solely in-frame clones and lacks some. V and J calls and clone size are copied from that table; D and trimming were computed from the DNA. The table includes roughly 230,000 clones, 83% detected once. Sequences were obtained from peripheral blood. The TCR originated in a man in his forties with active or convalescent COVID-19.

This chain's CDR3 is CAISALPPDTRNTIYF. CDR3 sequence (DNA): TGTGCCATCAGTGCCTTACCCCCGGACACAAGAAACACCATATATTTT. The V call is TRBV10-3, the J call TRBJ1-3; D perhaps matches TRBD1 (5 bases). Germline V CDR1 and CDR2: ENHRY, SYGVKD. V dropped 4 bases and J dropped 5 bases, with 18 bases sitting between them. CDR3 length equals 16 residues.